The 5 T cell receptor beta chains below all came from one sample that was sequenced in a study of shared clonotypes between healthy human individuals. TCRdb's table, derived via immunoSEQ multiplex PCR, lists solely in-frame clones and lacks some. There are some 530,000 clones in the sample; around 73% occur only once, and more than 10% lies in the top ten. Sequencing input: PBMCs. The receptors derive from a woman between 40 and 50 years old in good health. Some clones in this sample may be carry-over from other donors' samples.

This chain links TRBV4-1 with TRBJ2-7; D gene uncertain. With 0 bases removed from V and 7 bases from J, the gap between germline ends came to 10 bases. The CDR3 runs 13 residues. The germline V gene has CDR1 MGHRA and CDR2 YSYEKL. The CDR3 bases are TGCGCCAGCAGCCAAGACAGGTGGTGGGAGCAGTACTTC. Residues: CASSQDRWWEQYF.

The chain links TRBV11-1 to TRBJ2-7, with a weak D call TRBD2 (5 bases). Trimming stripped 1 base from V and 1 base from J, with 11 bases between. CDR1 is SGHAT and CDR2 is FQDESV in the germline V gene (reference sequence). This CDR3 has 15 amino acids. This chain's CDR3 is CASSLGRGFSYEQYF. In DNA, the CDR3 is TGTGCCAGCAGCTTAGGTCGAGGGTTTTCCTACGAGCAGTACTTC.

The chain recombines TRBV28 with TRBJ2-1; D uncertain. Trimming took off 6 bases at V and 0 bases at J, with 9 bases between the two ends. Germline V gene data show CDR1 as MDHEN and CDR2 as SYDVKM. The CDR3 has 14 residues. The CDR3 nucleotides are TGTGCCAGCAGGGGCCTACCCTCCTACAATGAGCAGTTCTTC. Translation gives CASRGLPSYNEQFF.

This chain links TRBV11-1 with TRBJ1-1; maybe TRBD1 (5 bases). Germline values: CDR1 SGHAT, CDR2 FQDESV (reference sequence). V lost 5 bases, J lost 1 base, and 14 bases lay in between. This CDR3 region has 15 residues. The CDR3 nucleotides read TGTGCCAGCAGCGTCGACAGAGTTGGGAACACTGAAGCTTTCTTT. This codes for CASSVDRVGNTEAFF. Complete variable domain (other parts from reference TRBV11-1 and TRBJ1-1): EAEVAQSPRYKITEKSQAVAFWCDPISGHATLYWYRQILGQGPELLVQFQDESVVDDSQLPKDRFSAERLKGVDSTLKIQPAELGDSAMYLCASSVDRVGNTEAFFGQGTRLTVV.

The V gene is TRBV4-2, the J gene TRBJ2-3, with TRBD2 matching 13 bases. Germline CDR1 reads LGHNA; CDR2 reads YNFKEQ. J gave up 6 bases and V 0 bases, and 6 bases lay outside the gene matches. The CDR3 consists of 17 residues. CDR3: CASSQDRTSGSLDTQYF. The DNA of the CDR3 is TGTGCCAGCAGCCAAGATAGGACTAGCGGGAGTCTTGATACGCAGTATTTT.